This TCR beta chain is drawn from a study of blood T cell repertoires in COVID-19. Background on the study: Whether acute or convalescent, the COVID-19 samples came from the United States, Italy and Spain. Nucleic acid was either cDNA or gDNA, and it came from T cells, B-cell-depleted T cells, or PBMCs.

Enrolment of Seattle patients took place during active infection, and they were followed longitudinally. Germline lookup yields CDR1 GTSNPN and CDR2 SVGIG (reference sequence). The CDR3 extends over 14 amino acids. V lost 2 bases and J lost 1; bases outside the gene matches: 5. Per the study methods: Nucleated cell number was recorded as an estimate derived from reference gene primer amplification. The assay was immunoSEQ multiplex PCR, and TCRdb's table has in-frame clones only and misses some. The V and J calls and clone size were taken over from that table, and D and trimming were inferred from the DNA. Of about 170,000 clones listed, 70% to 90% were seen once; the top ten hold approximately 11%.

This chain links TRBV30 with TRBJ2-7; TRBD1 matches at 7 bases. The TCR was taken from a woman in her sixties or seventies with COVID-19, enrolled during active disease. The source material was peripheral blood. This CDR3 reads CAWSRGRGSYEQYF. The CDR3 coding sequence is TGTGCCTGGAGTAGGGGGCGCGGGTCCTACGAGCAGTACTTC. Variable domain in full (rest from reference TRBV30 and TRBJ2-7): SQTIHQWPATLVQPVGSPLSLECTVEGTSNPNLYWYRQAAGRGLQLLFYSVGIGQISSEVPQNLSASRPQDRQFILSSKKLLLSDSGFYLCAWSRGRGSYEQYFGPGTRLTVT.